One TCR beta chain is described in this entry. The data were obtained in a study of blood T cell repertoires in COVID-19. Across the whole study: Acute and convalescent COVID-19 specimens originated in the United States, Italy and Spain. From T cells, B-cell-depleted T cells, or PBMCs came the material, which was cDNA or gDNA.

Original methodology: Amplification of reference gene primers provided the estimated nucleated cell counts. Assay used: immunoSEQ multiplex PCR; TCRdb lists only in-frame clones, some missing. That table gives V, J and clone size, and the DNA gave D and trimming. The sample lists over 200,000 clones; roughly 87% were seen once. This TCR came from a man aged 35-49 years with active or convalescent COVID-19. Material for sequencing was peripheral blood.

Here the CDR3 reads CASRPTGDTEAFF. The DNA for the CDR3 is TGTGCCAGCAGACCGACAGGGGACACTGAAGCTTTCTTT. This sequence joins TRBV7-9 and TRBJ1-1; 8 nucleotides line up with TRBD1. V lost 6 bases, J lost 3 bases, and 3 bases stayed unmatched. There are 13 residues in the CDR3. Germline V gene lookup returns CDR1 SEHNR and CDR2 FQNEAQ (reference sequence).